These 2 T cell receptor beta chains came from one sample sequenced in a study of OX40 agonist ivuxolimab in advanced cancers. Sequencing was performed with immunoSEQ multiplex PCR; in TCRdb, only in-frame clones are kept and a portion is missing. Of roughly 20,000 clones listed, under 90% are singletons. The sample consisted of CD4+ or CD8+ T cells sorted from blood, taken in a trial of the OX40 agonist ivuxolimab. All receptors derive from an adult with an advanced solid tumor such as melanoma, head and neck, liver or kidney cancer.

The V gene is TRBV7-2, the J gene TRBJ2-7; D may correspond to TRBD1 or TRBD2 (7 bases each). V lost 2 bases and J lost 2, with 19 bases in between. Germline V gene data show CDR1 as SGHTA and CDR2 as FQGNSA. This CDR3 spans 17 amino acids. CDR3 protein: CASSLPRRGTNTYEQYF. The CDR3 bases are TGTGCCAGCAGCTTACCCCGCAGGGGGACTAACACCTACGAGCAGTACTTC.

V and J are TRBV29-1 and TRBJ2-7, with 16 bases lining up with TRBD2. CDR3 length equals 15 residues. The trim removed 3 bases at V and 3 bases at J, leaving 2 bases unmatched. CDR1 SQVTM and CDR2 ANQGSEA come from the germline V gene. The CDR3 spells CSVEGLAGGVYEQYF. CDR3 DNA sequence: TGCAGCGTTGAGGGACTAGCGGGGGGGGTCTACGAGCAGTACTTC.